These T cell receptor beta chains were read from a single sample in a study of CD4+ T cells in melanoma. Profiling relied on immunoSEQ multiplex PCR, and the TCRdb table lists in-frame clones only, not all of them. The sample lists 20,000 to 25,000 clones; roughly 78% were seen once. The receptors come from a human donor with melanoma. Each CDR3 is given with its conserved first and last residue. The order of the fields is V gene, D gene, clone size, J gene, CDR3 protein, CDR3 DNA. A D gene is named only where the DNA matches it firmly. Not every row has a clone size; where given, it reads once, few, many or a size class.

V gene: TRBV18
D gene: TRBD2
clone size: NA
J gene: TRBJ2-1
CDR3 protein: CASSPNGGALNEQFF
CDR3 DNA: TGTGCCAGCTCACCGAACGGGGGGGCTCTGAATGAGCAGTTCTTC

V gene: TRBV4-2
D gene: NA
clone size: NA
J gene: TRBJ1-3
CDR3 protein: CASSREPFSGNTIYF
CDR3 DNA: TGTGCCAGCAGTCGCGAGCCTTTCTCTGGAAACACCATATATTTT

V gene: TRBV11-2
D gene: NA
clone size: few
J gene: TRBJ2-3
CDR3 protein: CASSPAADRTQYF
CDR3 DNA: TGTGCCAGCAGCCCCGCCGCCGACAGGACGCAGTATTTT

V gene: TRBV5-1
D gene: TRBD1
clone size: once
J gene: TRBJ2-2
CDR3 protein: CASSRTGFGSGELFF
CDR3 DNA: TGCGCCAGCAGCAGGACAGGATTTGGGTCCGGGGAGCTGTTTTTT

V gene: TRBV7-8
D gene: NA
clone size: once
J gene: TRBJ2-5
CDR3 protein: CASSFVGGTETQYF
CDR3 DNA: TGTGCCAGCAGCTTTGTCGGGGGAACAGAGACCCAGTACTTC

V gene: TRBV9
D gene: NA
clone size: NA
J gene: TRBJ1-6
CDR3 protein: CASSPDGGNSPLHF
CDR3 DNA: TGTGCCAGCAGCCCAGACGGGGGAAATTCACCCCTCCACTTT

V gene: TRBV7-8
D gene: NA
clone size: NA
J gene: TRBJ1-2
CDR3 protein: CASSLGGGLGVGRVYGYTF
CDR3 DNA: TGTGCCAGCAGCTTAGGAGGAGGCCTCGGCGTCGGTCGGGTGTATGGCTACACCTTC

V gene: TRBV30
D gene: TRBD2
clone size: NA
J gene: TRBJ2-4
CDR3 protein: CAWRAPGLAGGGSKNIQYF
CDR3 DNA: TGTGCCTGGAGAGCACCGGGACTAGCGGGGGGCGGGTCCAAAAACATTCAGTACTTC

V gene: TRBV5-1
D gene: TRBD1
clone size: once
J gene: TRBJ2-1
CDR3 protein: CASSWQGASGHEQFF
CDR3 DNA: TGCGCCAGCAGCTGGCAGGGGGCGTCCGGGCATGAGCAGTTCTTC

V gene: TRBV11-2
D gene: TRBD1
clone size: few
J gene: TRBJ2-7
CDR3 protein: CASSLGQGFRYEQYF
CDR3 DNA: TGTGCCAGCAGCTTAGGACAGGGGTTTCGCTACGAGCAGTACTTC

V gene: TRBV25-1
D gene: TRBD2
clone size: NA
J gene: TRBJ2-3
CDR3 protein: CASRLAGGADTQYF
CDR3 DNA: TGTGCCAGCAGATTAGCGGGGGGGGCAGATACGCAGTATTTT

V gene: TRBV14
D gene: NA
clone size: NA
J gene: TRBJ2-2
CDR3 protein: CASSQDATGGNTGELFF
CDR3 DNA: TGTGCCAGCAGCCAAGATGCTACCGGGGGAAACACCGGGGAGCTGTTTTTT

V gene: TRBV6-5
D gene: NA
clone size: NA
J gene: TRBJ2-2
CDR3 protein: CASSYLTPNTGELFF
CDR3 DNA: TGTGCCAGCAGTTACTTGACTCCGAACACCGGGGAGCTGTTTTTT

V gene: TRBV29-1
D gene: TRBD2
clone size: NA
J gene: TRBJ2-5
CDR3 protein: CSVVTSGGETQYF
CDR3 DNA: TGCAGCGTTGTGACTAGCGGGGGAGAGACCCAGTACTTC

V gene: TRBV7-2
D gene: NA
clone size: NA
J gene: TRBJ2-7
CDR3 protein: CASSPRFSRHYEQYF
CDR3 DNA: TGTGCCAGCAGCCCAAGATTTTCGCGCCACTACGAGCAGTACTTC

V gene: TRBV18
D gene: NA
clone size: NA
J gene: TRBJ2-5
CDR3 protein: CASSPGLEKTQYF
CDR3 DNA: TGTGCCAGCTCACCCGGGCTTGAAAAGACCCAGTACTTC

V gene: TRBV9
D gene: NA
clone size: NA
J gene: TRBJ2-2
CDR3 protein: CASSVGWKPGELFF
CDR3 DNA: TGTGCCAGCAGCGTAGGATGGAAACCCGGGGAGCTGTTTTTT

V gene: TRBV7-2
D gene: NA
clone size: NA
J gene: TRBJ2-2
CDR3 protein: CASSFAGNTGELFF
CDR3 DNA: TGTGCCAGCAGCTTTGCGGGGAACACCGGGGAGCTGTTTTTT

V gene: TRBV5-6
D gene: NA
clone size: NA
J gene: TRBJ2-7
CDR3 protein: CASAYGSSYEQYF
CDR3 DNA: TGTGCCAGCGCCTACGGGAGCTCCTACGAGCAGTACTTC

V gene: TRBV6-5
D gene: TRBD1
clone size: once
J gene: TRBJ2-3
CDR3 protein: CASSYSKGAVTDTQYF
CDR3 DNA: TGTGCCAGCAGTTACTCGAAGGGGGCCGTCACAGATACGCAGTATTTT

V gene: TRBV6-7
D gene: NA
clone size: once
J gene: TRBJ1-6
CDR3 protein: CASRPIGRPHSYNSPLHF
CDR3 DNA: TGTGCCAGCAGGCCAATTGGGAGGCCACACTCCTATAATTCACCCCTCCACTTT

V gene: TRBV7-7
D gene: TRBD1
clone size: NA
J gene: TRBJ2-5
CDR3 protein: CASSPGQGAETQYF
CDR3 DNA: TGTGCCAGCAGCCCGGGACAGGGGGCCGAGACCCAGTACTTC

V gene: TRBV30
D gene: NA
clone size: NA
J gene: TRBJ1-2
CDR3 protein: CAWSRGGAYGYTF
CDR3 DNA: TGTGCCTGGAGCCGGGGGGGGGCCTATGGCTACACCTTC

V gene: TRBV5-1
D gene: TRBD2
clone size: NA
J gene: TRBJ2-5
CDR3 protein: CASSLTRPGGEETQYF
CDR3 DNA: TGCGCCAGCAGTCTTACCCGGCCGGGGGGGGAGGAGACCCAGTACTTC

V gene: TRBV13
D gene: NA
clone size: NA
J gene: TRBJ1-1
CDR3 protein: CASSPGWGEAFF
CDR3 DNA: TGTGCCAGCAGCCCCGGATGGGGTGAAGCTTTCTTT

V gene: TRBV6-1
D gene: NA
clone size: once
J gene: TRBJ2-4
CDR3 protein: CASREYTGQRNGYF
CDR3 DNA: TGTGCCAGCAGGGAGTATACTGGACAAAGGAATGGGTACTTC

V gene: TRBV4-1
D gene: NA
clone size: NA
J gene: TRBJ2-7
CDR3 protein: CASSQGVGGPNYEQYF
CDR3 DNA: TGCGCCAGCAGCCAAGGGGTGGGGGGGCCAAACTACGAGCAGTACTTC

V gene: TRBV6-5
D gene: TRBD1
clone size: NA
J gene: TRBJ1-5
CDR3 protein: CASSSITGGFNQPQHF
CDR3 DNA: TGTGCCAGCAGTTCAATAACAGGGGGTTTCAATCAGCCCCAGCATTTT

V gene: TRBV7-8
D gene: NA
clone size: NA
J gene: TRBJ1-4
CDR3 protein: CASSLGGRGRTNEKLFF
CDR3 DNA: TGTGCCAGCAGCTTAGGAGGTCGTGGGAGAACTAATGAAAAACTGTTTTTT

V gene: TRBV5-8
D gene: NA
clone size: NA
J gene: TRBJ1-1
CDR3 protein: CASSSDDYTEAFF
CDR3 DNA: TGTGCCAGCAGCTCGGACGATTACACTGAAGCTTTCTTT

V gene: TRBV27
D gene: NA
clone size: few
J gene: TRBJ1-2
CDR3 protein: CASSGTTGSRGYTF
CDR3 DNA: TGTGCCAGCAGTGGGACCACAGGGTCGCGGGGCTACACCTTC

V gene: TRBV27
D gene: TRBD1
clone size: NA
J gene: TRBJ2-5
CDR3 protein: CASSLSAGGQETQYF
CDR3 DNA: TGTGCCAGCAGTTTATCCGCAGGGGGTCAAGAGACCCAGTACTTC

V gene: TRBV11-2
D gene: TRBD1
clone size: NA
J gene: TRBJ2-3
CDR3 protein: CASSFRRDRGDTQYF
CDR3 DNA: TGTGCCAGCAGCTTCCGCCGGGACAGGGGCGATACGCAGTATTTT

V gene: TRBV5-6
D gene: TRBD2
clone size: NA
J gene: TRBJ2-7
CDR3 protein: CASSSGLAGVFSYEQYF
CDR3 DNA: TGTGCCAGCAGCTCCGGACTAGCGGGGGTTTTTTCCTACGAGCAGTACTTC

V gene: TRBV12-2
D gene: NA
clone size: once
J gene: TRBJ1-5
CDR3 protein: CASRAGRQPQHF
CDR3 DNA: TGTGCAAGTCGCGCCGGACGGCAGCCCCAGCATTTT

V gene: TRBV4-1
D gene: TRBD1
clone size: NA
J gene: TRBJ1-1
CDR3 protein: CASSRHSGAGGRRQSTEAFF
CDR3 DNA: TGCGCCAGCAGCCGACACAGCGGGGCAGGGGGTCGGAGGCAGAGCACTGAAGCTTTCTTT

V gene: TRBV7-3
D gene: NA
clone size: NA
J gene: TRBJ2-3
CDR3 protein: CASSPSWRDTQYF
CDR3 DNA: TGTGCCAGCAGCCCCAGTTGGCGAGATACGCAGTATTTT

V gene: TRBV11-2
D gene: TRBD1
clone size: NA
J gene: TRBJ2-1
CDR3 protein: CASRDFIQGEQFF
CDR3 DNA: TGTGCCAGCCGCGATTTTATACAGGGGGAGCAGTTCTTC

V gene: TRBV25-1
D gene: TRBD2
clone size: NA
J gene: TRBJ2-3
CDR3 protein: CASSDLAGAGDTQYF
CDR3 DNA: TGTGCCAGCAGTGACCTAGCGGGGGCCGGGGATACGCAGTATTTT

V gene: TRBV18
D gene: NA
clone size: NA
J gene: TRBJ2-3
CDR3 protein: CASSPYSEDTQYF
CDR3 DNA: TGTGCCAGCTCACCATATAGCGAAGATACGCAGTATTTT

V gene: TRBV5-1
D gene: TRBD2
clone size: NA
J gene: TRBJ2-5
CDR3 protein: CASSLGGGQETQYF
CDR3 DNA: TGCGCCAGCAGCTTGGGGGGGGGCCAAGAGACCCAGTACTTC

V gene: TRBV21-1
D gene: NA
clone size: NA
J gene: TRBJ1-1
CDR3 protein: CASSKWDRGFKPNTEAFF
CDR3 DNA: TGTGCCAGCAGCAAATGGGACAGGGGCTTCAAACCGAACACTGAAGCTTTCTTT

V gene: TRBV27
D gene: NA
clone size: NA
J gene: TRBJ1-5
CDR3 protein: CASSRYDGGQPQHF
CDR3 DNA: TGTGCCAGCAGTCGATATGATGGGGGGCAGCCCCAGCATTTT

V gene: TRBV28
D gene: TRBD2
clone size: NA
J gene: TRBJ2-7
CDR3 protein: CASSQTSGGRYEQYF
CDR3 DNA: TGTGCCAGCAGCCAGACTAGCGGGGGCCGCTACGAGCAGTACTTC

V gene: TRBV7-9
D gene: NA
clone size: NA
J gene: TRBJ2-2
CDR3 protein: CASSFLGTKGSGELFF
CDR3 DNA: TGTGCCAGCAGCTTCCTCGGGACCAAAGGTTCCGGGGAGCTGTTTTTT

V gene: TRBV18
D gene: TRBD1
clone size: NA
J gene: TRBJ1-1
CDR3 protein: CASSPRATGETEAFF
CDR3 DNA: TGTGCCAGCTCACCACGTGCAACAGGGGAAACTGAAGCTTTCTTT

V gene: TRBV6-1
D gene: NA
clone size: NA
J gene: TRBJ1-2
CDR3 protein: CASSDRVDYGYTF
CDR3 DNA: TGTGCCAGCAGTGATAGGGTTGACTATGGCTACACCTTC

V gene: TRBV11-2
D gene: TRBD1
clone size: NA
J gene: TRBJ2-2
CDR3 protein: CASSSGQGLRGELFF
CDR3 DNA: TGTGCCAGCAGCTCCGGACAGGGCTTAAGGGGGGAGCTGTTTTTT

V gene: TRBV19
D gene: TRBD1
clone size: NA
J gene: TRBJ2-1
CDR3 protein: CASSIIGQGRGNEQFF
CDR3 DNA: TGTGCCAGTAGTATAATCGGACAGGGGAGAGGTAATGAGCAGTTCTTC

V gene: TRBV19
D gene: NA
clone size: NA
J gene: TRBJ1-1
CDR3 protein: CASSGHREAFGEAFF
CDR3 DNA: TGTGCCAGTAGTGGACACAGGGAGGCGTTCGGCGAAGCTTTCTTT

V gene: TRBV27
D gene: TRBD1
clone size: NA
J gene: TRBJ2-2
CDR3 protein: CASRIQGAMTGELFF
CDR3 DNA: TGTGCCAGCAGAATTCAGGGGGCTATGACCGGGGAGCTGTTTTTT

V gene: TRBV19
D gene: NA
clone size: NA
J gene: TRBJ1-5
CDR3 protein: CASSVPLNQPQHF
CDR3 DNA: TGTGCCAGTAGCGTCCCCCTGAATCAGCCCCAGCATTTT